This record covers a single T cell receptor beta chain. This CDR3 is built from 16 residues. Germline V CDR1 and CDR2: SEHNR, FQNEAQ (reference sequence). V was pared by 7 bases and J by 5 bases, with 14 bases of the junction left unmatched. Repertoires were generated with immunoSEQ multiplex PCR, while TCRdb's copy carries only in-frame clones and drops some. The sample yields 70,000 to 95,000 clones, roughly 92% seen once. The data are from a study of control samples from healthy donors and cancer patients. This sequence originates from a woman in her 30s in good health. Sequencing was performed on blood. The gene calls are TRBV7-9 and TRBJ2-5; 9 bases line up with TRBD2. CDR3 nucleotide sequence: TGTGCCAGCATCACGACTAGCGGACCAAATTGGGAGACCCAGTACTTC. It encodes CASITTSGPNWETQYF. Together with reference TRBV7-9 and TRBJ2-5, the CDR3 gives the full variable domain: DTGVSQNPRHKITKRGQNVTFRCDPISEHNRLYWYRQTLGQGPEFLTYFQNEAQLEKSRLLSDRFSAERPKGSFSTLEIQRTEQGDSAMYLCASITTSGPNWETQYFGPGTRLLVL.